These 13 T cell receptor beta chains came from one sample sequenced in a study of cytomegalovirus exposure and HLA in healthy donors. A multiplex PCR was run with 60 Vbeta primers and 13 Jbeta primers. Here immunoSEQ multiplex PCR was the method, and the copy in TCRdb shows in-frame clones only, minus some. The sample yields a few hundred thousand clones, around four fifths seen once. The sequencing sample was made of PBMCs. These receptors all come from a woman in her thirties or forties in good health and CMV-seronegative.

The rearrangement uses TRBV4-2 and TRBJ2-7; 9 nucleotides match TRBD2. The germline V gene encodes CDR1 LGHNA and CDR2 YNFKEQ. CDR3 length: 14 amino acids. The V segment lost 3 bases and the J segment 2 bases; nucleotides outside the gene matches: 2. The CDR3 bases are TGTGCCAGCAGCCAGGCGGGGGGGACCTACGAGCAGTACTTC. The encoded protein is CASSQAGGTYEQYF.

The CDR3: CASSYRGLNTEAFF. CDR3 DNA sequence: TGCGCCAGCAGCTACAGGGGATTGAACACTGAAGCTTTCTTT. The rearrangement uses TRBV5-1 and TRBJ1-1, with TRBD1 identical over 7 bases. Looked up from germline, CDR1 is SGHRS and CDR2 is YFSETQ. Trimming at V came to 3 bases and at J to 0 bases, leaving 2 bases not matched to a gene. The CDR3 runs 14 residues.

The rearrangement joins TRBV5-1 to TRBJ1-6; D is unresolved. The CDR3 spans 14 residues. Trimming cost V 2 bases and J 10 bases, with 13 bases left between them. CDR1 and CDR2 (germline): SGHRS, YFSETQ. The CDR3 nucleotides read TGCGCCAGCAGCTTTGAGGTCAGAAGCTCACCCCTCCACTTT. This gives the protein CASSFEVRSSPLHF.

DNA of the CDR3: TGCGCCAGCAGCTTGGAGGGGATTCAGCCCCAGCATTTT. This sequence encodes CASSLEGIQPQHF. The V call is TRBV5-1, the J call TRBJ1-5; D is perhaps TRBD1 (5 bases). Germline CDR1 is SGHRS and CDR2 is YFSETQ. The V gene lost 0 bases and the J gene lost 6 bases, with 7 bases spanning the gap. This CDR3 is 13 amino acids long.

The chain is built from TRBV19 and TRBJ2-1, with 9 bases aligning to TRBD2. The germline gives CDR1 LNHDA, CDR2 SQIVND (reference sequence). V trimming: 4 bases; J trimming: 0 bases; junction bases outside the gene matches: 7. The CDR3 spans 17 residues. The CDR3 region is CASSTALAGASYNEQFF. The CDR3 coding sequence is TGTGCCAGTAGTACCGCGTTAGCGGGGGCCTCCTACAATGAGCAGTTCTTC. Together with reference TRBV19 and TRBJ2-1, the CDR3 gives the full variable domain: DGGITQSPKYLFRKEGQNVTLSCEQNLNHDAMYWYRQDPGQGLRLIYYSQIVNDFQKGDIAEGYSVSREKKESFPLTVTSAQKNPTAFYLCASSTALAGASYNEQFFGPGTRLTVL.

The chain employs TRBV5-6 and TRBJ2-5; D is perhaps TRBD2 (6 bases). The tail of the sequence fits TRBJ2-7 better, so the J call may be wrong. Germline assignment: CDR1 SGHDT and CDR2 YYEEEE. CDR3 length: 15 amino acids. DNA of the CDR3: TGTGCCAGCAGCCTTGGAGGGACCGCGACCTACGAGCAGTACTTC. Translated: CASSLGGTATYEQYF.

The chain couples TRBV9 to TRBJ2-1; 9 bases are a match to TRBD2. Germline loops: CDR1 SGDLS, CDR2 YYNGEE. The CDR3 spans 18 residues. J lost 1 base, V lost 0 bases, and 8 bases had no gene match. The CDR3 nucleotides are TGTGCCAGCAGCGTAGCGGGCGGGGGGGCCGGATCCTACAATGAGCAGTTCTTC. Its protein product is CASSVAGGGAGSYNEQFF.

This chain connects TRBV5-4 to TRBJ1-2, with D maybe TRBD1 (5 bases). The CDR3 has 13 residues. Deletions cut 5 bases from V and 7 bases from J, with 15 bases between. The germline V gene encodes CDR1 SGHNT and CDR2 YYREEE (reference sequence). CDR3 DNA sequence: TGTGCCAGCAGATCAGACCGGGACTCTGGCTACACCTTC. This gives the protein CASRSDRDSGYTF.

The gene calls are TRBV9 and TRBJ2-5, with D maybe TRBD1 (7 bases). V was shortened by 2 bases and J by 4 bases, with 12 bases between the two germline ends. The CDR3 extends over 14 amino acids. The germline gives CDR1 SGDLS, CDR2 YYNGEE. The CDR3: CASSVSQGGETQYF. In DNA, the CDR3 is TGTGCCAGCAGCGTTAGCCAGGGGGGAGAGACCCAGTACTTC.

The chain links TRBV7-3 to TRBJ2-7, with 7 bases matching TRBD2. The J segment lost 2 bases and the V segment lost 3 bases, leaving 7 bases of the junction unmatched. Germline V CDR1 and CDR2: SGHTA, FQGTGA. CDR3 length: 15 amino acids. CDR3 sequence (DNA): TGTGCCAGCAGCTTGAGGGGAGGGGAGACCTACGAGCAGTACTTC. Translated, it gives CASSLRGGETYEQYF.

This chain uses TRBV7-3 with TRBJ2-2, with 8 bases aligning to TRBD1. Germline lookup yields CDR1 SGHTA and CDR2 FQGTGA. This CDR3 spans 16 amino acids. V shed 4 bases, J shed 5 bases, and the junction held 9 bases outside the gene matches. This CDR3 is CASSSPYRGTTGELFF. CDR3 in DNA: TGTGCCAGCAGCTCTCCCTACAGGGGGACAACCGGGGAGCTGTTTTTT. Full variable domain (missing parts from reference TRBV7-3 and TRBJ2-2): GAGVSQTPSNKVTEKGKYVELRCDPISGHTALYWYRQSLGQGPEFLIYFQGTGAADDSGLPNDRFFAVRPEGSVSTLKIQRTERGDSAVYLCASSSPYRGTTGELFFGEGSRLTVL.

This clone was seen a single time. The chain joins TRBV28 to TRBJ1-2; 7 positions agree with TRBD1. The germline V gene has CDR1 MDHEN and CDR2 SYDVKM. The CDR3 contains 16 residues. The junction had 16 bases not matched to a gene; V was cut back by 8 bases and J by 4 bases. The CDR3 coding sequence is TGTGCCAGCGGGGGGACCGGGACCTCAGGGGGCTATGGCTACACCTTC. It codes for CASGGTGTSGGYGYTF.

In this sample, this clone turned up once. The chain uses TRBV29-1 and TRBJ2-7; TRBD1 matches at 8 bases. CDR3 length equals 16 residues. CDR1 is SQVTM and CDR2 is ANQGSEA in the germline V gene. After removal of 2 bases from V and 5 bases from J, the junction contained 14 bases not matched to a gene. The CDR3 nucleotides read TGCAGCGTTGAATTCGACTGGACAGGGTCCGTCGACGAGCAGTACTTC. Translated: CSVEFDWTGSVDEQYF.